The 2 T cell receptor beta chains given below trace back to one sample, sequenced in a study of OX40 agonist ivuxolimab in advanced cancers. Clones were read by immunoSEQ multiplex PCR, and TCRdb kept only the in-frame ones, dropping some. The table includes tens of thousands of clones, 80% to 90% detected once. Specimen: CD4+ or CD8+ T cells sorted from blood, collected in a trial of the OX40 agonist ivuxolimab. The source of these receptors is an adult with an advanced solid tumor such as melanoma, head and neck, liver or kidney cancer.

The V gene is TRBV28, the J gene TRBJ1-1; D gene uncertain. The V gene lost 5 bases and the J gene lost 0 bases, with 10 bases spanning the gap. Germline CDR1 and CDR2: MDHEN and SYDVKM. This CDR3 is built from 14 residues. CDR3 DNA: TGTGCCAGCAGTCGGGCGAACTTGAACACTGAAGCTTTCTTT. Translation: CASSRANLNTEAFF.

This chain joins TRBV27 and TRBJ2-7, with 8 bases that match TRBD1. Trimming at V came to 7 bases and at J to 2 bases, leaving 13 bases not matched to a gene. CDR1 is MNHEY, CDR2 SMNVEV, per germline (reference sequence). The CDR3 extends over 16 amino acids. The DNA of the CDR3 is TGTGCCAGCATGGGACAGGTCGAGTGGGGGCCCTACGAGCAGTACTTC. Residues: CASMGQVEWGPYEQYF.